This entry is about one T cell receptor (beta chain). In the original processing: Quantification of nucleated cells was approximated via reference gene primer amplification. The table came from immunoSEQ multiplex PCR; TCRdb's copy has only in-frame clones and leaves some out. From that table come the V and J calls and clone size; the DNA was used to work out D and trimming. The table includes some 60,000 clones, roughly 92% detected once. This sample is drawn from a study of blood T cell repertoires in COVID-19. Unmatched junction bases numbered 9, after V lost 5 bases and J lost 5 bases. Germline V gene sequence: CDR1 SGHKS, CDR2 YYEKEE (reference sequence). This CDR3 has 14 residues.

The clonotype was recovered from a human donor in a cohort sampled during active COVID-19. The sequencing sample was made of peripheral blood. The V gene is TRBV5-5, the J gene TRBJ2-7, with TRBD1 matching over 8 bases. CDR3 nucleotides: TGTGCCAGCAGTTCCGGGACAGGAAGAAACGAGCAGTACTTC. This sequence encodes CASSSGTGRNEQYF.